The entry that follows covers one T cell receptor beta chain sequence. Its specificity is unknown. TCRdb keeps only in-frame clones here, not all; method: immunoSEQ multiplex PCR. The table lists roughly 150,000 clones, nearly 90% of them singletons. The data were obtained in a study of cytomegalovirus exposure and HLA in healthy donors. Study results and limitations: Through in vitro validation, a few CMV-associated chains were shown to be specific for CMV antigens. The tendency of first-cohort TCR clusters to co-occur in the roughly 110 validation repertoires was identified by a subsequent analysis.

Germline assignment: CDR1 SGHAT and CDR2 FQNNGV. The CDR3 length is 13 residues. V was clipped by 2 bases and J by 9 bases, with 14 bases between them. The chain uses TRBV11-2 and TRBJ2-7; D is undetermined. Material: PBMCs. The origin of this receptor is a woman younger than 35 in good health and CMV-seropositive. CDR3 in DNA: TGTGCCAGCAGCTTATTTCTCTCGTCGGGGCAGTACTTC. It encodes CASSLFLSSGQYF.